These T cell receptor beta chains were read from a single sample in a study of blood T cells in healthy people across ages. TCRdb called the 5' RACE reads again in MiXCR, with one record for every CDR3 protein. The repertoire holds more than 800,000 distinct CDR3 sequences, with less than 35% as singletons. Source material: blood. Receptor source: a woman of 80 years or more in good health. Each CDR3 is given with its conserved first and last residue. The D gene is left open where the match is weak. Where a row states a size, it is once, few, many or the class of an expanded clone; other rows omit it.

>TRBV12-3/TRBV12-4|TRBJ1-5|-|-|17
CASSPPPGMVGNQPQHF
TGTGCCAGCAGTCCTCCTCCAGGGATGGTAGGCAATCAGCCCCAGCATTTT
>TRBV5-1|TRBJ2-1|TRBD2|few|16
CASSPPESGGYNEQFF
TGCGCCAGCAGCCCCCCGGAGAGCGGGGGGTACAATGAGCAGTTCTTC
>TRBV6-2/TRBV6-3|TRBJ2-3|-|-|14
CASSYPDSTDTRYF
TGTGCCAGCAGTTACCCGGATAGCACAGATACGCGGTATTTT
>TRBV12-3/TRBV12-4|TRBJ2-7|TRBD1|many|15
CASSRAATGDYEQYF
TGTGCCAGCAGCCGGGCCGCGACAGGGGACTACGAGCAGTACTTC
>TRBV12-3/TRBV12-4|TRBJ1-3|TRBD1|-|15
CASSLTTGLGNTIYF
TGTGCCAGCAGTCTGACGACAGGGTTAGGAAACACCATATATTTT
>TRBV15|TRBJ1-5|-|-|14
CATSRRRGDQPQHF
TGTGCCACCAGCAGAAGAAGGGGCGATCAGCCCCAGCATTTT
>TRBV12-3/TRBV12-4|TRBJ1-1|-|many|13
CASSLGRGTEAFF
TGTGCCAGCAGCTTGGGGAGGGGAACTGAAGCTTTCTTT
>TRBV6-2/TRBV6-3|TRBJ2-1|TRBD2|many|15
CASSPTLAGGNEQFF
TGTGCCAGCAGTCCAACCCTAGCGGGGGGTAATGAGCAGTTCTTC
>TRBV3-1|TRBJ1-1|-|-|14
CASSQGGGYTEAFF
TGTGCCAGCAGCCAAGGAGGAGGGTACACTGAAGCTTTCTTT
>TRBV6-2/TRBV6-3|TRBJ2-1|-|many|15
CASSTTIDRGNEQFF
TGTGCCAGCAGTACGACCATCGACAGAGGAAATGAGCAGTTCTTC
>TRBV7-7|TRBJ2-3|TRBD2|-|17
CASSSKSIGGRARTQYF
TGTGCTAGCAGCTCAAAATCCATAGGCGGGAGGGCGCGTACGCAGTATTTT
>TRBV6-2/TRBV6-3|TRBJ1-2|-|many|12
CASRSPQGGYTF
TGTGCCAGCAGGAGTCCCCAAGGCGGCTACACCTTC
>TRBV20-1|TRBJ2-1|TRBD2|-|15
CSAYTSGSGDNEQFF
TGCAGTGCCTATACTAGCGGGAGTGGCGACAATGAGCAGTTCTTC
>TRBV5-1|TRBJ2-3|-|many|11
CASTTGDTQYF
TGCGCCAGCACAACGGGGGATACGCAGTATTTT
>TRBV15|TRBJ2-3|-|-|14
CATSRGTSTDTQYF
TGTGCCACCAGCAGAGGGACAAGCACAGATACGCAGTATTTT
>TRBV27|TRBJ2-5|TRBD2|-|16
CASYSLGGGAQETQYF
TGTGCCAGCTACTCACTTGGCGGGGGGGCCCAAGAGACCCAGTACTTC
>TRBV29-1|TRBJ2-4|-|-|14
CSVRFRNLRDIQYF
TGCAGCGTAAGGTTCAGGAACCTAAGGGACATTCAGTACTTC
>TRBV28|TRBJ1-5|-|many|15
CASRRTPIGNQPQHF
TGTGCCAGCAGAAGGACCCCCATTGGGAATCAGCCCCAGCATTTT
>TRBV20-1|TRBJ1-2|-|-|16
CSAREETAGRNYGYTF
TGCAGTGCTAGAGAAGAAACAGCGGGGAGAAACTATGGCTACACCTTC
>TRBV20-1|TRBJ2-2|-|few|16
CSAFTVQASNTGELFF
TGCAGTGCTTTTACCGTACAGGCCTCGAACACCGGGGAGCTGTTTTTT
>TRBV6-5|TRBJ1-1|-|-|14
CASSSPFLRTEAFF
TGTGCCAGCAGTTCCCCATTCTTGCGGACTGAAGCTTTCTTT
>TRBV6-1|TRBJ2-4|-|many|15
CASSFGSWVENIQYF
TGTGCCAGCAGTTTTGGCTCTTGGGTGGAAAACATTCAGTACTTC
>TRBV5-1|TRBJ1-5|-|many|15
CASSLAGVSNQPQHF
TGCGCCAGCAGCTTGGCCGGAGTTTCCAATCAGCCCCAGCATTTT
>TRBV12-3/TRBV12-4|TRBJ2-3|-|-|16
CASSLRGSVSADVQYF
TGTGCCAGCAGTTTACGGGGGTCAGTTAGCGCAGATGTGCAGTATTTT
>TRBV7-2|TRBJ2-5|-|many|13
CASSFKWGVTQYF
TGTGCCAGCAGCTTCAAGTGGGGGGTGACCCAGTACTTC
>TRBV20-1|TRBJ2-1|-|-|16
CSARDGGLPPYNEQFF
TGCAGTGCTAGAGATGGAGGGCTACCCCCCTACAATGAGCAGTTCTTC
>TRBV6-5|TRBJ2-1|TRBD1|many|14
CATRLDRGPYEQFF
TGTGCCACCCGATTGGACAGGGGGCCATATGAGCAGTTCTTC
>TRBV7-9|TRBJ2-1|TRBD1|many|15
CASSEKTGGFDEQFF
TGTGCCAGCAGCGAAAAGACAGGGGGCTTTGATGAGCAGTTCTTC
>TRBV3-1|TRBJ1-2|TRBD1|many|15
CASSQDGQGAFGYTF
TGTGCCAGCAGCCAAGATGGCCAGGGGGCTTTTGGCTACACCTTC
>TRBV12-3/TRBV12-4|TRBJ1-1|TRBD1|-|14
CASRPTGQANEAFF
TGTGCCAGCAGACCTACAGGACAGGCAAACGAAGCTTTCTTT
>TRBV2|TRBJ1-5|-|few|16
CASSESATVYAQPQHF
TGTGCCAGCAGTGAATCCGCGACAGTATATGCCCAGCCCCAGCATTTT
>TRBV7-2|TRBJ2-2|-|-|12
CASGPQAGELFF
TGTGCCAGCGGCCCTCAGGCCGGGGAGCTGTTTTTT
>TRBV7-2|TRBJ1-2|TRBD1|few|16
CASSLPGGALGRGYTF
TGTGCCAGCAGCTTACCAGGGGGCGCATTGGGGCGTGGCTACACCTTC
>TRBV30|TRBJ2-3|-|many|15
CAWVGQGSVTDTQYF
TGTGCCTGGGTGGGGCAGGGAAGTGTCACAGATACGCAGTATTTT
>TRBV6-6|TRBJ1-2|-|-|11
CASSSPDGYTF
TGTGCCAGCAGCTCCCCTGATGGCTACACCTTC
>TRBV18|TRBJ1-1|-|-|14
CASSQSSSDTEAFF
TGTGCCAGCTCACAAAGTTCTTCTGACACTGAAGCTTTCTTT
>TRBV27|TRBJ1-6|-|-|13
CASSFDRIEPLHF
TGTGCCAGCAGTTTCGACCGCATCGAACCCCTCCACTTT
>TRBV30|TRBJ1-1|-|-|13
CAWSTPLDPEAFF
TGTGCCTGGAGTACGCCATTAGACCCTGAAGCTTTCTTT
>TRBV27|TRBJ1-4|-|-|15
CASSRWTSTNEKLFF
TGTGCCAGCAGTCGCTGGACATCAACTAATGAAAAACTGTTTTTT
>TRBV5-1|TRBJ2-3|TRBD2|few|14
CASSWREPTDTQYF
TGCGCCAGCAGCTGGCGGGAGCCCACAGATACGCAGTATTTT
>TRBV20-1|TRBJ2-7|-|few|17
CSARDAGTRPLEGEQYF
TGCAGTGCTAGAGATGCTGGGACAAGGCCCCTGGAGGGAGAGCAGTACTTC
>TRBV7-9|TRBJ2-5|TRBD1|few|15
CASSLGDRDNNEQYF
TGTGCCAGCAGCTTAGGGGACAGGGACAACAATGAGCAGTACTTC
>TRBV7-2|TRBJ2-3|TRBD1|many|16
CASSVYRTGVTDTQYF
TGTGCCAGCAGCGTCTACCGGACAGGGGTGACAGATACGCAGTATTTT
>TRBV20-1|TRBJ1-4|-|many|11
CSALSVEKLFF
TGCAGTGCCTTATCGGTGGAAAAACTGTTTTTT
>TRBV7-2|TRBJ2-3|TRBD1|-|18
CASSSPRILGTGADTQYF
TGTGCCAGCAGCTCGCCCAGGATTTTAGGGACAGGGGCCGATACGCAGTATTTT
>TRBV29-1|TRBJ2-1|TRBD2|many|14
CSVVFGGGANEQFF
TGCAGCGTTGTGTTTGGCGGGGGGGCCAATGAGCAGTTCTTC
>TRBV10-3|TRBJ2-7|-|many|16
CAISDPTGQGTYEQYF
TGTGCCATCAGTGATCCCACGGGGCAGGGAACCTACGAGCAGTACTTC
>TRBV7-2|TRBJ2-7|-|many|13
CASSRGLIPEQYF
TGTGCCAGCAGTCGAGGACTAATCCCCGAGCAGTACTTC
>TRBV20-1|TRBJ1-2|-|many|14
CSARDPGRTGGYTF
TGCAGTGCTAGAGATCCAGGGAGGACGGGTGGCTACACCTTC
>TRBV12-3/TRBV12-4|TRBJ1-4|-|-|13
CASRVGGNEKLFF
TGTGCCAGCCGAGTGGGGGGTAATGAAAAACTGTTTTTT
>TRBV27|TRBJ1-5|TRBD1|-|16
CASSLIGTGANQPQHF
TGTGCCAGCAGTTTAATAGGGACAGGCGCAAATCAGCCCCAGCATTTT
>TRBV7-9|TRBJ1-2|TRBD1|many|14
CASSPDRDRGGYTF
TGTGCCAGCAGCCCAGACCGGGACAGGGGTGGCTACACCTTC